These 26 T cell receptor beta chains share one sample of origin, sequenced in a study of blood T cell repertoires in COVID-19. Produced via immunoSEQ multiplex PCR; TCRdb's table is partial and in-frame only. Altogether tens of thousands of clones are present, around 75% being singletons, with the ten largest covering approximately 6%. The sample taken for sequencing was peripheral blood. The receptors were gathered from a man between 65 and 85 years old with COVID-19, enrolled during active disease.

V is TRBV20-1 and J is TRBJ2-4; TRBD2 agrees at 13 bases. Unmatched junction bases numbered 9, after V lost 3 bases and J lost 1 base. Per the germline V gene, CDR1 is DFQATT and CDR2 is SNEGSKA (reference sequence). This CDR3 contains 18 residues. Here the CDR3 DNA reads TGCAGTGCTAGTCGAACTAGCGGGGGGGTATTGGCCAAAAACATTCAGTACTTC. Translation: CSASRTSGGVLAKNIQYF.

This clone occurred many times. The rearrangement links TRBV7-9 to TRBJ2-1; 15 bases map to TRBD2. CDR3 length: 16 residues. V gave up 5 bases and J gave up 5 bases; unmatched junction bases: 4. Looked up from germline, CDR1 is SEHNR and CDR2 is FQNEAQ (reference sequence). The CDR3 reads CASSGRTSGRDNEQFF. The DNA for the CDR3 is TGTGCCAGCAGCGGACGGACTAGCGGGAGGGACAATGAGCAGTTCTTC.

The rearrangement uses TRBV5-4 and TRBJ1-1; 8 nucleotides agree with TRBD1. The germline V gene has CDR1 SGHNT and CDR2 YYREEE (reference sequence). The length of the CDR3 is 13 residues. The V and J ends lost 5 bases and 6 bases, in that order; junction bases with no gene match: 6. Here the CDR3 reads CASRLDRVPEAFF. The CDR3 DNA reads as TGTGCCAGCAGACTGGACAGGGTCCCTGAAGCTTTCTTT.

CDR3 region: CASTERGGGQETQYF. CDR3 nucleotides: TGCGCCAGCACCGAGCGGGGAGGGGGACAAGAGACCCAGTACTTC. This rearrangement joins TRBV5-1 to TRBJ2-5, with D possibly TRBD2 on 7 matching bases. The V end lost 6 bases, the J end lost 2 bases, and 17 bases lay between the germline ends. The CDR3 extends over 15 amino acids. CDR1 and CDR2 from the germline V gene are SGHRS and YFSETQ. The full variable domain, rest sourced from reference TRBV5-1 and TRBJ2-5, is KAGVTQTPRYLIKTRGQQVTLSCSPISGHRSVSWYQQTPGQGLQFLFEYFSETQRNKGNFPGRFSGRQFSNSRSEMNVSTLELGDSALYLCASTERGGGQETQYFGPGTRLLVL.

This clone has only a few counts. The chain uses TRBV5-4 and TRBJ2-5; D may be TRBD2 (7 bases). The germline gives CDR1 SGHNT, CDR2 YYREEE (reference sequence). V lost 2 bases and J 6 bases, leaving 11 bases between the germline ends. This CDR3 contains 13 residues. The CDR3 sequence is CASSFRGAQTQYF. DNA of the CDR3: TGTGCCAGCAGCTTTCGGGGGGCGCAGACCCAGTACTTC.

The chain recombines TRBV28 with TRBJ1-2; 9 positions match TRBD1. Per germline, CDR1 MDHEN and CDR2 SYDVKM. This CDR3 region has 16 residues. The V segment lost 2 bases and the J segment 6 bases; nucleotides outside the gene matches: 10. The CDR3 here is CASSLTSGRTGDGYTF. CDR3 in DNA: TGTGCCAGCAGTTTAACGTCGGGGCGGACAGGGGATGGCTACACCTTC.

The CDR3 spells CATSRGAQGYNSPLHF. In DNA form, the CDR3 reads TGTGCCACCAGCAGGGGTGCCCAGGGATATAATTCACCCCTCCACTTT. The V gene is TRBV15, the J gene TRBJ1-6; TRBD1 is a possible D gene (5 bases). The CDR3 is 16 amino acids. Trimming removed 3 bases at V and 4 bases at J, with 13 bases between. Germline V CDR1 and CDR2: LNHNV, YYDKDF (reference sequence).

The chain carries TRBV9 and TRBJ2-3; 14 nucleotides match TRBD2. Trimming cost V 3 bases and J 10 bases; bases outside gene matches: 10. The germline V gene encodes CDR1 SGDLS and CDR2 YYNGEE. The CDR3 length is 16 residues. In DNA, the CDR3 is TGTGCCAGCAGCGCTGGGACTAGCGGGAGCAGCTCGGCGCAGTATTTT. Translation: CASSAGTSGSSSAQYF.

The V and J genes are TRBV19 and TRBJ2-1; perhaps TRBD2 as D (5 bases). V was clipped by 0 bases and J by 10 bases, with 16 bases between them. The CDR3 spans 15 residues. CDR1 LNHDA and CDR2 SQIVND come from the germline V gene (reference sequence). The CDR3 bases are TGTGCCAGTAGTATAGATGGACTTGGATTTCGCGAGCAGTTCTTC. It encodes CASSIDGLGFREQFF.

This clone has a handful of counts. The CDR3 region is CSASRGTYNEQFF. In nucleotides, the CDR3 is TGCAGTGCTAGTAGAGGGACCTACAATGAGCAGTTCTTC. This chain connects TRBV20-1 to TRBJ2-1, with D possibly being TRBD2 (5 bases). Germline V gene sequence: CDR1 DFQATT, CDR2 SNEGSKA (reference sequence). The CDR3 runs 13 residues. Deletions cut 3 bases from V and 2 bases from J, with 8 bases between.

The chain joins TRBV30 to TRBJ1-3; 7 bases fit TRBD1. Germline loops: CDR1 GTSNPN, CDR2 SVGIG (reference sequence). The CDR3 totals 16 residues. V was pared by 0 bases and J by 2 bases, with 7 bases of the junction left unmatched. The CDR3 loop reads CAWSVYGTGAGNTIYF. CDR3 nucleotide sequence: TGTGCCTGGAGTGTATATGGTACAGGGGCTGGAAACACCATATATTTT.

Here the CDR3 reads CASSLSAQSTDTQYF. The DNA of the CDR3 is TGTGCCAGCAGCTTATCAGCGCAAAGCACAGATACGCAGTATTTT. The gene calls are TRBV5-4 and TRBJ2-3; the D is unclear. Trimming shortened V by 2 bases and J by 0 bases, and 10 bases separated the two germline ends. In germline, CDR1 is SGHNT, CDR2 YYREEE (reference sequence). The CDR3 contains 15 residues.

The rearrangement links TRBV30 to TRBJ2-1, with 10 bases matching TRBD2. V gave up 3 bases and J gave up 7 bases; unmatched junction bases: 18. The CDR3 has 18 amino acids. Germline CDR1 GTSNPN, CDR2 SVGIG (reference sequence). The CDR3 sequence: CAWSSRSLAGEKGNEQFF. CDR3 sequence (DNA): TGTGCCTGGAGCTCAAGGAGTCTAGCGGGAGAGAAAGGGAATGAGCAGTTCTTC.

The chain joins TRBV5-6 to TRBJ1-1; 12 nucleotides match TRBD1. V gave up 0 bases and J gave up 11 bases; unmatched junction bases: 5. This CDR3 has 14 residues. In germline, CDR1 is SGHDT, CDR2 YYEEEE. The CDR3 nucleotides read TGTGCCAGCAGCTTGGGGGACAGGGGGCAAGGCGCTTTCTTT. It specifies CASSLGDRGQGAFF. The full variable domain, rest sourced from reference TRBV5-6 and TRBJ1-1, is DAGVTQSPTHLIKTRGQQVTLRCSPKSGHDTVSWYQQALGQGPQFIFQYYEEEERQRGNFPDRFSGHQFPNYSSELNVNALLLGDSALYLCASSLGDRGQGAFFGQGTRLTVV.

The CDR3 sequence is CATSRDTSNYGYTF. CDR3 nucleotide sequence: TGTGCCACCAGCAGGGACACGTCTAACTATGGCTACACCTTC. The chain employs TRBV15 and TRBJ1-2, with D possibly TRBD1 on 5 matching bases. V lost 3 bases and J lost 0, with 8 bases in between. CDR3 length equals 14 residues. Germline lookup yields CDR1 LNHNV and CDR2 YYDKDF (reference sequence).

The chain is built from TRBV4-3 and TRBJ1-2, with 7 bases identical to TRBD1. The V and J ends lost 4 bases and 4 bases, in that order; junction bases with no gene match: 9. This CDR3 is 15 amino acids long. Per the germline V gene, CDR1 is LGHNA and CDR2 is YSLEER. CDR3 amino acids: CASSPQGGSTYGYTF. The CDR3, as DNA: TGCGCCAGCAGCCCCCAGGGGGGCAGCACCTATGGCTACACCTTC.

The chain employs TRBV6-5 and TRBJ2-1; 9 bases match TRBD1. With 7 bases clipped from V and 4 bases from J, the junction kept 8 bases outside the gene matches. CDR1 and CDR2 (germline): MNHEY, SVGAGI. This CDR3 has 15 residues. The CDR3 here is CASNLRDRAYNEQFF. As DNA, the CDR3 is TGTGCCAGCAACCTCCGGGACAGGGCTTACAATGAGCAGTTCTTC.

The V call is TRBV7-2, the J call TRBJ2-7; 11 bases map to TRBD2. Germline V CDR1 and CDR2: SGHTA, FQGNSA. The CDR3 has 17 amino acids. Trimming took 2 bases from V and 4 from J; bases not matched to a gene: 10. The CDR3 loop is CASSLKISGRAGYEQYF. The DNA of the CDR3 is TGTGCCAGCAGCTTAAAGATTAGCGGGAGGGCCGGTTACGAGCAGTACTTC.

The chain is built from TRBV7-9 and TRBJ2-5, with a tentative D call TRBD1 (7 bases). CDR1 SEHNR and CDR2 FQNEAQ come from the germline V gene (reference sequence). Trimming cost V 3 bases and J 5 bases, with 19 bases left between them. This CDR3 is built from 16 residues. CDR3 protein: CASSLGQTGVWETQYF. CDR3 coding DNA: TGTGCCAGCAGCTTGGGACAGACGGGGGTGTGGGAGACCCAGTACTTC.

The chain is built from TRBV27 and TRBJ1-6, with D perhaps TRBD1 (5 bases). CDR3 length equals 14 residues. Trimming shortened V by 2 bases and J by 12 bases, and 14 bases separated the two germline ends. Looked up from germline, CDR1 is MNHEY and CDR2 is SMNVEV (reference sequence). CDR3: CASSLQTGTQPLHF. The CDR3 DNA reads as TGTGCCAGCAGTTTACAAACAGGTACCCAACCCCTCCACTTT.

The chain recombines TRBV28 with TRBJ2-7; TRBD2 aligns across 11 bases. CDR3 size: 15 residues. Germline V gene sequence: CDR1 MDHEN, CDR2 SYDVKM. Germline trimming cut 5 bases from V and 3 bases from J; bases unmatched to any gene: 6. CDR3 amino acids: CASSPGLAEGYEQYF. CDR3 coding DNA: TGTGCCAGCAGTCCGGGACTAGCGGAGGGCTACGAGCAGTACTTC.

V is TRBV18 and J is TRBJ1-1; D gene unclear. The CDR3 runs to 14 residues. The germline V and J ends were trimmed by 1 base and 0 bases, with 6 bases remaining between them. The germline V gene encodes CDR1 KGHSH and CDR2 LQKENI. This chain's CDR3 is CASSPQGVNTEAFF. CDR3 nucleotide sequence: TGTGCCAGCTCACCACAGGGAGTGAACACTGAAGCTTTCTTT. The full variable domain, rest sourced from reference TRBV18 and TRBJ1-1, is NAGVMQNPRHLVRRRGQEARLRCSPMKGHSHVYWYRQLPEEGLKFMVYLQKENIIDESGMPKERFSAEFPKEGPSILRIQQVVRGDSAAYFCASSPQGVNTEAFFGQGTRLTVV.

This clone came up many times. The chain recombines TRBV28 with TRBJ2-3; 11 bases are shared with TRBD1. CDR3 length: 16 residues. V shed 2 bases, J shed 5 bases, and the junction held 6 bases outside the gene matches. Germline-derived CDR1 and CDR2 are MDHEN and SYDVKM. In nucleotides, the CDR3 is TGTGCCAGCAGTTTAGGGACAGGGGGATGGGAAGATACGCAGTATTTT. It specifies CASSLGTGGWEDTQYF.

As for this clone: Other DNA sequences of this sample code for an identical CDR3. This chain uses TRBV15 with TRBJ1-4; TRBD1 matches 9 bases. V was pared by 1 base and J by 7 bases, with 1 base of the junction left unmatched. The CDR3 is 14 amino acids. CDR1 is LNHNV, CDR2 YYDKDF, per germline (reference sequence). CDR3 amino acids: CATSRGQGGEKLFF. The DNA for the CDR3 is TGTGCCACCAGCAGAGGACAGGGGGGTGAAAAACTGTTTTTT.

A single count supports this clone. The J gene is TRBJ1-2, the V gene TRBV20-1, with 10 bases that match TRBD1. Germline values: CDR1 DFQATT, CDR2 SNEGSKA (reference sequence). The V segment lost 3 bases and the J segment 8 bases; nucleotides outside the gene matches: 12. CDR3 length equals 15 residues. The CDR3 nucleotides are TGCAGTGCTAGTATGCCCGGGACAGGGGTAAAGGGCTACACCTTC. Its translation: CSASMPGTGVKGYTF.

This clone has more than one count but fewer than ten. The chain employs TRBV9 and TRBJ2-7, with 9 positions matching TRBD2. This CDR3 contains 15 residues. Looked up from germline, CDR1 is SGDLS and CDR2 is YYNGEE. Losses at the gene ends were 5 bases for V and 3 bases for J; bases not matched to a gene: 9. The CDR3 DNA reads TGTGCCAGCAGTGGCGGACATAGCGGGAGCTACGAGCAGTACTTC. Translation gives CASSGGHSGSYEQYF.